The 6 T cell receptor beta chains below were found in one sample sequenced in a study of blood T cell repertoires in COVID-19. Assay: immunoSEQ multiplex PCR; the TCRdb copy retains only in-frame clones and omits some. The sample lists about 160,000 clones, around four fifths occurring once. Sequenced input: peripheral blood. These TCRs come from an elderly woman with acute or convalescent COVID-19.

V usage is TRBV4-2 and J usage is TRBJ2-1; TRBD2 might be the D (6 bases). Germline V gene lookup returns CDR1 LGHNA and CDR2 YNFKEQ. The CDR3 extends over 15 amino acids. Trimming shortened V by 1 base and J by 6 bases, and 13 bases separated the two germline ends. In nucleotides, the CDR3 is TGTGCCAGCAGCCAAGTTTCGGGAGTCTCCAATGAGCAGTTCTTC. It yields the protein CASSQVSGVSNEQFF.

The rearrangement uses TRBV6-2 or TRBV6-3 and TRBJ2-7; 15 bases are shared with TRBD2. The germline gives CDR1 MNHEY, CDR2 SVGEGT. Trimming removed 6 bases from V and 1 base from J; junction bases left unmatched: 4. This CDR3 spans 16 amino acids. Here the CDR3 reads CASSGLAGGSSYEQYF. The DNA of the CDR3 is TGTGCCAGCAGCGGACTAGCGGGAGGGTCATCCTACGAGCAGTACTTC.

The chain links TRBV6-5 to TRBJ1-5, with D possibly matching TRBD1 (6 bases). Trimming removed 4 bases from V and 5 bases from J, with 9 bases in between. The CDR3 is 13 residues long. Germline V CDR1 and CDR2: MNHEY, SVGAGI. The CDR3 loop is CASSLQGYQPQHF. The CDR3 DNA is TGTGCCAGCAGTTTACAGGGCTATCAGCCCCAGCATTTT.

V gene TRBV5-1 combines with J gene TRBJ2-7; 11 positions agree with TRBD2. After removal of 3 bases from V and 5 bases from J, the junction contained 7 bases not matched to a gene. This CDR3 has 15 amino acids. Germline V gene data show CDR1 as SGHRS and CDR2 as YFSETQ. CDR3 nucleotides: TGCGCCAGCAGCTCGCTAGCGGGAGGACGCAACGAGCAGTACTTC. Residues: CASSSLAGGRNEQYF.

CDR3 bases: TGTGCCAGCAGCGTAGGGGGCTCGATGAACACTGAAGCTTTCTTT. Its translation: CASSVGGSMNTEAFF. J is TRBJ1-1 and V is TRBV9; possibly TRBD1 for D (5 bases). With 0 bases removed from V and 0 bases from J, the gap between germline ends came to 9 bases. This CDR3 region has 15 residues. CDR1 is SGDLS and CDR2 is YYNGEE in the germline V gene.

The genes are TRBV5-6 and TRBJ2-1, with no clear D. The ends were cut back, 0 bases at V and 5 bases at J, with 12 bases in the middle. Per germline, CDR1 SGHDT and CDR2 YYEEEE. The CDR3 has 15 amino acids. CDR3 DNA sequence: TGTGCCAGCAGCTTGGTCTCGTCGAGTCACAATGAGCAGTTCTTC. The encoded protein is CASSLVSSSHNEQFF.